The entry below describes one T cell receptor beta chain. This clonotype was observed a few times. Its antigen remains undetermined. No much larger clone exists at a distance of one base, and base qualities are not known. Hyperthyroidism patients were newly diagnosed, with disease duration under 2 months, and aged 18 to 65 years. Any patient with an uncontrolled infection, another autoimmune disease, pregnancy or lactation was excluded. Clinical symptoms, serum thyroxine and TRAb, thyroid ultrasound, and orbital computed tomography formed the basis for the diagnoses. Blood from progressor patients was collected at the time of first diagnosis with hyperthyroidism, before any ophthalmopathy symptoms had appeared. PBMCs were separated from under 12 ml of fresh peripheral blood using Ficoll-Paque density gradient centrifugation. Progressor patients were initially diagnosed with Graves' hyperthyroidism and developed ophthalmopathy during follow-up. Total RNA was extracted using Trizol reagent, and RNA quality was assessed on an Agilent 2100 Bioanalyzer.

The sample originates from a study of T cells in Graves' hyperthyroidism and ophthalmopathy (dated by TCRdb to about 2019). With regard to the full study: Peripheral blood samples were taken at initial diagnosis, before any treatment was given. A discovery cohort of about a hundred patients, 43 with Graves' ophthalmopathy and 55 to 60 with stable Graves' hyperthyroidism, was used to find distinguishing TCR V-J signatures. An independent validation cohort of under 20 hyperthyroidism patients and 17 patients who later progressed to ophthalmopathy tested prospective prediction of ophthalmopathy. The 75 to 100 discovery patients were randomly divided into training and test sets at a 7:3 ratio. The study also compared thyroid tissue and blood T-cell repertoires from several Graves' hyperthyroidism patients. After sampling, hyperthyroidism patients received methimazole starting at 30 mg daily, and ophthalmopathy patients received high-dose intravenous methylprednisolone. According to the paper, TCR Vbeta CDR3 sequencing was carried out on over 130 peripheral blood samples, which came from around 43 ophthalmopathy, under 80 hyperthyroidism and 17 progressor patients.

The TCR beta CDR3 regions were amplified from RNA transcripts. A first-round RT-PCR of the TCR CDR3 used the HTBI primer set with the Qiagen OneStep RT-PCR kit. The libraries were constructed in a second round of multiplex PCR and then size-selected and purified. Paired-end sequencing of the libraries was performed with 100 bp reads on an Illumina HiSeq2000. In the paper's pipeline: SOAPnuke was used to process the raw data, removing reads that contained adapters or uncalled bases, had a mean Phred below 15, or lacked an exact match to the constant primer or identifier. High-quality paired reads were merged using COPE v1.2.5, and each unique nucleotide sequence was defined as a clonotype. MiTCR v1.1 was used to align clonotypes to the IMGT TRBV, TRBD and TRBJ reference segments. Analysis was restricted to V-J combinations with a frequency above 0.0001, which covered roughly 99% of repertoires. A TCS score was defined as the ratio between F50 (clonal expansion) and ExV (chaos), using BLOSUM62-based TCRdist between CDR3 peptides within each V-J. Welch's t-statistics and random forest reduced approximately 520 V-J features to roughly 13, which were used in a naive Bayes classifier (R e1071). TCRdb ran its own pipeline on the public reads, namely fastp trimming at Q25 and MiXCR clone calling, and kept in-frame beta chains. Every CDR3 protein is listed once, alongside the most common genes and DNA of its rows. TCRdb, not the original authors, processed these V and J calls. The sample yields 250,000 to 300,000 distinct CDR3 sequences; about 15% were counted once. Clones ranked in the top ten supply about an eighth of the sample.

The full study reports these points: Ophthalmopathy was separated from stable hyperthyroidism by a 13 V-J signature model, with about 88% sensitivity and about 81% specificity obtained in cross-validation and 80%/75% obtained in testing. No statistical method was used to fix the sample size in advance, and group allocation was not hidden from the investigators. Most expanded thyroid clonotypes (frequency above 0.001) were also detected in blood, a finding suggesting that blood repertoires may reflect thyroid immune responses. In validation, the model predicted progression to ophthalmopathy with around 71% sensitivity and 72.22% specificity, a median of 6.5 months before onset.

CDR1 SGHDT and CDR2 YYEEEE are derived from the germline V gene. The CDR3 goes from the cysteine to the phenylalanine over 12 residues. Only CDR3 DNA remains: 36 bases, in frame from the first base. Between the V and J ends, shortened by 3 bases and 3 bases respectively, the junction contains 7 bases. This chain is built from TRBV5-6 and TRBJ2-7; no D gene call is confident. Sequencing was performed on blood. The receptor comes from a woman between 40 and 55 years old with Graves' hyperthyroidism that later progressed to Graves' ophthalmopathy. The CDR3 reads CASSSLSYEQYF. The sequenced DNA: TGTGCCAGCAGCTCTCTCAGCTACGAGCAGTACTTC.